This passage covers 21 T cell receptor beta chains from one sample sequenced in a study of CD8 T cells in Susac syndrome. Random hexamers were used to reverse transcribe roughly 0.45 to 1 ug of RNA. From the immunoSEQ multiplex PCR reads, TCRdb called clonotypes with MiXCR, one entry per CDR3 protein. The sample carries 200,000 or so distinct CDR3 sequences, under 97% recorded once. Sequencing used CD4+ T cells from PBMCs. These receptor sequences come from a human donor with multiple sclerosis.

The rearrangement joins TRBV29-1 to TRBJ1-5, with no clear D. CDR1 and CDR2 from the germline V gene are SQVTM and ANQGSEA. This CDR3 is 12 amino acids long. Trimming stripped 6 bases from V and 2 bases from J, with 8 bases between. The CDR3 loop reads CSVALGNQPQHF. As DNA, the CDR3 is TGCAGCGTGGCGTTGGGCAATCAGCCCCAGCATTTT.

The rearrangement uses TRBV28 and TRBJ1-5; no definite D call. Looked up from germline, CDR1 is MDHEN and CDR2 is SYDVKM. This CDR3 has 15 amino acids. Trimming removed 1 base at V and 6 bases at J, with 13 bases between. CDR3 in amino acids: CASSLYLIGSQPQHF. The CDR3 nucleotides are TGTGCCAGCAGTTTATACCTCATTGGCAGTCAGCCCCAGCATTTT.

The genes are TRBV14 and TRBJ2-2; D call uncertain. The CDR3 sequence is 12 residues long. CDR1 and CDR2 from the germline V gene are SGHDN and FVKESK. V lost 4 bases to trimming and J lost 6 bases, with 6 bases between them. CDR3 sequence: CASSPNPGELFF. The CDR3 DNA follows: TGTGCCAGCAGCCCAAACCCCGGGGAGCTGTTTTTT.

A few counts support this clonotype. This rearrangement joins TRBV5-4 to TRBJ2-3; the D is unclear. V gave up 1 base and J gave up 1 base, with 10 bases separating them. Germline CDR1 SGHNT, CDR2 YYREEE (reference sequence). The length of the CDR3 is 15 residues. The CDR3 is CASSLRGLGTDTQYF. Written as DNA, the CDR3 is TGTGCCAGCAGCTTGCGTGGGCTCGGCACAGATACGCAGTATTTT.

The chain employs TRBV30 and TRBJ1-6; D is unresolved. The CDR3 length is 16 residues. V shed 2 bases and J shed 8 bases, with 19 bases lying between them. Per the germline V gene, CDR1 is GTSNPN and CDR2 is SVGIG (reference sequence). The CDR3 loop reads CAWSFEPLTRDSPLHF. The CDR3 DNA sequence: TGTGCCTGGAGTTTTGAACCTCTAACTCGGGATTCACCCCTCCACTTT.

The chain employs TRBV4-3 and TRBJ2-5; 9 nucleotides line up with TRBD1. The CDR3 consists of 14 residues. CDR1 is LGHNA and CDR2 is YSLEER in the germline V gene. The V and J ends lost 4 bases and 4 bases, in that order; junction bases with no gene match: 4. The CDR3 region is CASSPGTGRETQYF. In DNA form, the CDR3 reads TGCGCCAGCAGCCCTGGGACAGGGAGAGAGACCCAGTACTTC.

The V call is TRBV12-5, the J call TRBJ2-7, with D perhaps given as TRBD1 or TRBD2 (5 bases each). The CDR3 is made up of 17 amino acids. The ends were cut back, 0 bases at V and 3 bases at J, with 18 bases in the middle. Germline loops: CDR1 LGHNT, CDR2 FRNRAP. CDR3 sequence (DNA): TGTGCTAGTGGTTTGGTCACCTGGGGCGGGCCAGGCTACGAGCAGTACTTC. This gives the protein CASGLVTWGGPGYEQYF.

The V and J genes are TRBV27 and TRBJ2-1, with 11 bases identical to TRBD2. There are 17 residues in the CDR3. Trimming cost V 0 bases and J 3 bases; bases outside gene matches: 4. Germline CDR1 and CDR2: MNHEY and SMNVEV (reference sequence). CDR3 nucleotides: TGTGCCAGCAGTTTATCGACTAGCGGGATCAACTACAATGAGCAGTTCTTC. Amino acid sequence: CASSLSTSGINYNEQFF.

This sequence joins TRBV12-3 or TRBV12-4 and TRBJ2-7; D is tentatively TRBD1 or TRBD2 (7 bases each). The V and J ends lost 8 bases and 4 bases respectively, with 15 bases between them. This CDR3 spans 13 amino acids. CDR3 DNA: TGTGCCAGCGGGGGGAGGGGGCAATACGAGCAGTACTTC. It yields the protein CASGGRGQYEQYF.

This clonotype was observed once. CDR3 coding DNA: TGCAGCGTTGACGTGGGGGCAGGTCAGCCCCAGCATTTT. Its translation is CSVDVGAGQPQHF. The rearrangement links TRBV29-1 to TRBJ1-5; a possible D gene is TRBD1 (6 bases). CDR1 and CDR2 from the germline V gene are SQVTM and ANQGSEA. V gave up 3 bases and J gave up 6 bases, with 12 bases separating them. CDR3 length equals 13 residues.

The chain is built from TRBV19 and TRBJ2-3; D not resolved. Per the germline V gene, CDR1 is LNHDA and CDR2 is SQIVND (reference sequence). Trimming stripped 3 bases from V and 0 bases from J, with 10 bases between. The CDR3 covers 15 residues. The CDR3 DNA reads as TGTGCCAGTAGTATCCTTGGAAGTAGCACAGATACGCAGTATTTT. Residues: CASSILGSSTDTQYF. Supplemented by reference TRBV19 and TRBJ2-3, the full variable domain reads DGGITQSPKYLFRKEGQNVTLSCEQNLNHDAMYWYRQDPGQGLRLIYYSQIVNDFQKGDIAEGYSVSREKKESFPLTVTSAQKNPTAFYLCASSILGSSTDTQYFGPGTRLTVL.

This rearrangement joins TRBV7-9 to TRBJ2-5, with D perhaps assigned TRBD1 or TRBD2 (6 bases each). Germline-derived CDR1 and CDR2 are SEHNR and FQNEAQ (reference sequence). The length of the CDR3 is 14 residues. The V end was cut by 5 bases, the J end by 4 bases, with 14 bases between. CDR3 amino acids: CASSLTGAGETQYF. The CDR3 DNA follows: TGTGCCAGCAGCCTGACGGGGGCTGGAGAGACCCAGTACTTC.

The DNA of the CDR3 is TGCAGTGCTAGAGTAGAGGGGGGGCCCCGCTCCTACGAGCAGTACTTC. Translated, it gives CSARVEGGPRSYEQYF. The chain recombines TRBV20-1 with TRBJ2-7; TRBD2 is a possible D gene (7 bases). From germline, CDR1 is DFQATT and CDR2 SNEGSKA (reference sequence). The V end was cut by 1 base, the J end by 0 bases, with 16 bases between. This CDR3 contains 16 residues.

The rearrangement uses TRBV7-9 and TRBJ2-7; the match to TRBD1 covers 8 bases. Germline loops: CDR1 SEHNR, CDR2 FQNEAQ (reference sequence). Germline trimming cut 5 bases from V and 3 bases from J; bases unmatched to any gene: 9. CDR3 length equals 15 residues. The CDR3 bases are TGTGCCAGCAGCCGTGACGGGACAGGACGCTACGAGCAGTACTTC. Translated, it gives CASSRDGTGRYEQYF.

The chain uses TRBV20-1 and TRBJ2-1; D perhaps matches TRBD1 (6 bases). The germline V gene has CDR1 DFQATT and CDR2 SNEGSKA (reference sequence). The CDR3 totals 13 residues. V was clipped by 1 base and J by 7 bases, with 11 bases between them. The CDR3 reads CSARVDRLNEQFF. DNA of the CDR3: TGCAGTGCTAGAGTAGACAGGTTGAATGAGCAGTTCTTC.

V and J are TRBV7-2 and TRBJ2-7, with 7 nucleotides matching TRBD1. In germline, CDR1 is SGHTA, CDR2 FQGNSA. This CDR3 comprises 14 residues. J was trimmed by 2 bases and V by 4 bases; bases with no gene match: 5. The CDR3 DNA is TGTGCCAGCAGCTCGACAGGGTACGCCTACGAGCAGTACTTC. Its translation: CASSSTGYAYEQYF.

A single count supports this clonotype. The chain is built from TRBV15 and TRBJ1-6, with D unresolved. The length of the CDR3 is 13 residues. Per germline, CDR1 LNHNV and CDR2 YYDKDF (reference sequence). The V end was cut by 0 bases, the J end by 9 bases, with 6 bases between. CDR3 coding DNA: TGTGCCACCAGCAGAGAGGGTACTTCACCCCTCCACTTT. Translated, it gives CATSREGTSPLHF.

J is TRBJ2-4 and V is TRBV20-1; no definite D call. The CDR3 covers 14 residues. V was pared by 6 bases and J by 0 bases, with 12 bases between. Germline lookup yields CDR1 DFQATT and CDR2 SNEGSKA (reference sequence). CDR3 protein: CSASDGLAKNIQYF. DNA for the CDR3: TGCAGTGCATCGGACGGCCTAGCCAAAAACATTCAGTACTTC.

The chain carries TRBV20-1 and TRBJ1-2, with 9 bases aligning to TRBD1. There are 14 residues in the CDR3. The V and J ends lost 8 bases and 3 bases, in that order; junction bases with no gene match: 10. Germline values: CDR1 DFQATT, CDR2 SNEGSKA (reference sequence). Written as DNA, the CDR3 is TGCAGTTCATCACCGGGACAGGGATACTATGGCTACACCTTC. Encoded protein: CSSSPGQGYYGYTF.

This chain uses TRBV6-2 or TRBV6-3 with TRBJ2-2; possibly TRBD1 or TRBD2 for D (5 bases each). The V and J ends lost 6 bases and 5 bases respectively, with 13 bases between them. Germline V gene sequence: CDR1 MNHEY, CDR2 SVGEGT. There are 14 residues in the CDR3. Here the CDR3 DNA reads TGTGCCAGCAGCCACTTCGGGACGACCGGGGAGCTGTTTTTT. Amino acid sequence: CASSHFGTTGELFF.

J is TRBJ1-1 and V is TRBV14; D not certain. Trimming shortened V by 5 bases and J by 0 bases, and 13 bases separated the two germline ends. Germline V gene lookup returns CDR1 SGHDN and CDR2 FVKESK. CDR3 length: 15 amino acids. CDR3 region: CASSLRTGMNTEAFF. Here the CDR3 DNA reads TGTGCCAGCAGCTTACGGACGGGGATGAACACTGAAGCTTTCTTT.